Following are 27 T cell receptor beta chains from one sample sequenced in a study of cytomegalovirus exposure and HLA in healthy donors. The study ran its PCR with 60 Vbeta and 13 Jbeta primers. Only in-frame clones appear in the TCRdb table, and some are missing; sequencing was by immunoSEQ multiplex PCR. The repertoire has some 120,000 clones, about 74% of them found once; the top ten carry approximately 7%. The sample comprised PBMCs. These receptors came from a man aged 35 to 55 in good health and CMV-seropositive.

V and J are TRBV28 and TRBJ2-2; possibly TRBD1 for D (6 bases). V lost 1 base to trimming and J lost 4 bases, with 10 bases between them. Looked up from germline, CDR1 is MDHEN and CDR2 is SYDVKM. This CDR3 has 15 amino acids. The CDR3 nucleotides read TGTGCCAGCAGTTTATCACAGGGATCCACCGGGGAGCTGTTTTTT. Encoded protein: CASSLSQGSTGELFF.

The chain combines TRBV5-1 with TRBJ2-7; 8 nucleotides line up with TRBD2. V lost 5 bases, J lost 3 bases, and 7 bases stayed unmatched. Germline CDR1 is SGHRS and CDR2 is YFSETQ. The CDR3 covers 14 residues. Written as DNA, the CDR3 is TGCGCCAGCAGTATAGCGGGAACTCTCTACGAGCAGTACTTC. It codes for CASSIAGTLYEQYF.

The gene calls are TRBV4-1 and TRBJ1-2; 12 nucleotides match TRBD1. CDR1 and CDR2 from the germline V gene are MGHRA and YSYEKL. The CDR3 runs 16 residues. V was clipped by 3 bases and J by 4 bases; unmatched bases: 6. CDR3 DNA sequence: TGCGCCAGCAGCCAGAGGGACAGGGGGCCATTCTATGGCTACACCTTC. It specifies CASSQRDRGPFYGYTF.

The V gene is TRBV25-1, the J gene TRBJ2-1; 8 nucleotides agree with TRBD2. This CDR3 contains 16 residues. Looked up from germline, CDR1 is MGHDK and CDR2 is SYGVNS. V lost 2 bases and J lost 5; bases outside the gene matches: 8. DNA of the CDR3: TGTGCCAGCAGTGAAATAGGACTAGCAGCCCACAATGAGCAGTTCTTC. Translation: CASSEIGLAAHNEQFF.

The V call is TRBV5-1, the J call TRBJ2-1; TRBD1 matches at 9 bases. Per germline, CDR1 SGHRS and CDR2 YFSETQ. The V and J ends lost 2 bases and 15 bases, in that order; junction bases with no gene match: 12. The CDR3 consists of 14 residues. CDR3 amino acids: CASSFNLGTGNRFF. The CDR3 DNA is TGCGCCAGCAGCTTTAATCTAGGGACAGGGAATAGGTTCTTC.

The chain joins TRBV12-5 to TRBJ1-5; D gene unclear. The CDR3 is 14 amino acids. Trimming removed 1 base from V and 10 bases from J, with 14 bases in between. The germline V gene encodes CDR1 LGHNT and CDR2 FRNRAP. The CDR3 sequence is CASGLAHVGGPQHF. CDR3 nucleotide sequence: TGTGCTAGTGGTTTGGCCCACGTCGGAGGACCCCAGCATTTT.

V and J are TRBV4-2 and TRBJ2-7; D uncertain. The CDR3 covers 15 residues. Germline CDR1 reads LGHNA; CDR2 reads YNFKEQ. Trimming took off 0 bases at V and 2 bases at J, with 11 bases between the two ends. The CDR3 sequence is CASSQEFEQTYEQYF. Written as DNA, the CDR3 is TGTGCCAGCAGCCAAGAATTTGAACAGACCTACGAGCAGTACTTC.

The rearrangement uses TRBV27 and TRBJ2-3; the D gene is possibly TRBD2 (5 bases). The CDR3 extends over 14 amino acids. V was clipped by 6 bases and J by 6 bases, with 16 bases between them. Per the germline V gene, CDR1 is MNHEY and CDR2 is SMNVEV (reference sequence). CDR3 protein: CASRRPGSLDTQYF. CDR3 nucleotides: TGTGCCAGCAGACGTCCGGGAAGCTTGGATACGCAGTATTTT.

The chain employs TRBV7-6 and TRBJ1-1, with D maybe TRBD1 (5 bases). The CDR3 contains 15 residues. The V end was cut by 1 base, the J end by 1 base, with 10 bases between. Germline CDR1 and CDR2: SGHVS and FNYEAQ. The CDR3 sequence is CASSLVLGGNTEAFF. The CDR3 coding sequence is TGTGCCAGCAGCTTAGTCCTCGGGGGGAACACTGAAGCTTTCTTT.

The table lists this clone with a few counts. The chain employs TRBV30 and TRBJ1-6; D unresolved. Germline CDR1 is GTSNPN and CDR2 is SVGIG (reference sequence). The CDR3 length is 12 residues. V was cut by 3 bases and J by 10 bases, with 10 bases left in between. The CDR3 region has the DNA TGTGCCTGGAGGCGGGGTGAATCACCCCTCCACTTT. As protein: CAWRRGESPLHF.

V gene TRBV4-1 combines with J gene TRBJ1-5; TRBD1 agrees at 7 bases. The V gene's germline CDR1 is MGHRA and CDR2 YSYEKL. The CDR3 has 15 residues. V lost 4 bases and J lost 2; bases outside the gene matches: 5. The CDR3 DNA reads TGCGCCAGCAGCCCCGCCGGGACAGGCAATCAGCCCCAGCATTTT. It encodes CASSPAGTGNQPQHF.

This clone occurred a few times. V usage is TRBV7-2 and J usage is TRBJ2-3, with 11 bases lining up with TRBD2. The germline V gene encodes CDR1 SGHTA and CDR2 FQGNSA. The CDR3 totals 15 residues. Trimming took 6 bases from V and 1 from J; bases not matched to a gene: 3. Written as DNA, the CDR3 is TGTGCCAGCAGTTCTAGCGGGGGGCGCACAGATACGCAGTATTTT. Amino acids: CASSSSGGRTDTQYF. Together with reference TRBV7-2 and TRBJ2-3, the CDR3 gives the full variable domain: GAGVSQSPSNKVTEKGKDVELRCDPISGHTALYWYRQSLGQGLEFLIYFQGNSAPDKSGLPSDRFSAERTGGSVSTLTIQRTQQEDSAVYLCASSSSGGRTDTQYFGPGTRLTVL.

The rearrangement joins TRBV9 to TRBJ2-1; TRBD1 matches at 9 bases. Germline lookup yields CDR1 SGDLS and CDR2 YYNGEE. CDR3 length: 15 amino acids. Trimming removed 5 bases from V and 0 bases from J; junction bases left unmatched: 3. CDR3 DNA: TGTGCCAGCAGACCGACAGGGGGCTCCTACAATGAGCAGTTCTTC. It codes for CASRPTGGSYNEQFF.

CDR3 bases: TGTGCCAGCAGTGTTGCCCGAAGCGGGGGCGTATACAATGAGCAGTTCTTC. Protein sequence: CASSVARSGGVYNEQFF. The chain has TRBV28 and TRBJ2-1; 8 positions agree with TRBD2. The germline V gene encodes CDR1 MDHEN and CDR2 SYDVKM. The ends lost 5 bases at V and 4 bases at J; junction bases unmatched: 13. The length of the CDR3 is 17 residues.

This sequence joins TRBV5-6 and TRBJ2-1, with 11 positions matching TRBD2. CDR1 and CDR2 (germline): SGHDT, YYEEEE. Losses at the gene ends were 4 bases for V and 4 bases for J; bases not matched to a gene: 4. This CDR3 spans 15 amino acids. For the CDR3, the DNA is TGTGCCAGCAGCCCGGGACTAGCGGTTTACAATGAGCAGTTCTTC. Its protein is CASSPGLAVYNEQFF.

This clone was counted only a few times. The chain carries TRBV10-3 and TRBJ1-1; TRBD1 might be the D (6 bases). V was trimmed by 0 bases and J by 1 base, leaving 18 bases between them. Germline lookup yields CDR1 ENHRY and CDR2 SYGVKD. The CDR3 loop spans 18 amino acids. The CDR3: CAISESTREGDQNTEAFF. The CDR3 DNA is TGTGCCATCAGTGAGTCGACTCGGGAGGGGGACCAGAACACTGAAGCTTTCTTT.

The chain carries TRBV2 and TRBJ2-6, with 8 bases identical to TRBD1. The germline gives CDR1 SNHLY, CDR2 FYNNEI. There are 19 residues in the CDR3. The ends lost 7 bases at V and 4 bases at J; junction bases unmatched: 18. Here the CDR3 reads CASKVRRTGRRRGANVLTF. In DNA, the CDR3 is TGTGCCAGCAAAGTCCGGAGGACAGGGAGGAGGAGAGGGGCCAACGTCCTGACTTTC. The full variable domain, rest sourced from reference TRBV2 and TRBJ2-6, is EPEVTQTPSHQVTQMGQEVILRCVPISNHLYFYWYRQILGQKVEFLVSFYNNEISEKSEIFDDQFSVERPDGSNFTLKIRSTKLEDSAMYFCASKVRRTGRRRGANVLTFGAGSRLTVL.

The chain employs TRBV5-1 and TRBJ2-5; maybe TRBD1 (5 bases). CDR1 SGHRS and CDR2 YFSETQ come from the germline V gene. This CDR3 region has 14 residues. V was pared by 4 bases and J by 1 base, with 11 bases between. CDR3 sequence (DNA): TGCGCCAGCAGCCCGCTGGGGCCCCAAGAGACCCAGTACTTC. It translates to CASSPLGPQETQYF.

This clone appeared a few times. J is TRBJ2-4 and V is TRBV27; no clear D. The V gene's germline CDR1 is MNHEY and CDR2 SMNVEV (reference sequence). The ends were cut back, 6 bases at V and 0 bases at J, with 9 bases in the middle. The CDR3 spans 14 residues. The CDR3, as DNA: TGTGCCAGCAGCGGTCCCCTAGCCAAAAACATTCAGTACTTC. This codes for CASSGPLAKNIQYF.

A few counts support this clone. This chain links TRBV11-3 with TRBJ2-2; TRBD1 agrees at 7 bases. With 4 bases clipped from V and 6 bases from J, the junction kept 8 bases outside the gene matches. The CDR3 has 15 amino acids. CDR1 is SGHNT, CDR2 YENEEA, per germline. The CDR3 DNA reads TGTGCCAGCAGCTCCACAGGGGTCGGGGCCGGGGAGCTGTTTTTT. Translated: CASSSTGVGAGELFF.

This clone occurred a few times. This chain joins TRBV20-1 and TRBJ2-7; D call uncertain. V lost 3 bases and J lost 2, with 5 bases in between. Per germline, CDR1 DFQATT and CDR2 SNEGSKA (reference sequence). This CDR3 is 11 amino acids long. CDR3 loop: CSASTTYEQYF. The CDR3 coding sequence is TGCAGTGCTAGTACTACCTACGAGCAGTACTTC.

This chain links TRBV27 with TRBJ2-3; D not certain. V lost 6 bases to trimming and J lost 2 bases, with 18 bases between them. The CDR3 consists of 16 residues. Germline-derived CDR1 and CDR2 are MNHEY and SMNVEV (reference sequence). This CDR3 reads CASSPGYQVNTDTQYF. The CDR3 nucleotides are TGTGCCAGCAGCCCCGGTTACCAGGTCAACACAGATACGCAGTATTTT.

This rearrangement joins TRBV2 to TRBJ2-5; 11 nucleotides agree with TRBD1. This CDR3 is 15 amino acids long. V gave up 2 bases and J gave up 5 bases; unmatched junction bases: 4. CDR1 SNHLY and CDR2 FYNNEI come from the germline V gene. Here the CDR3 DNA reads TGTGCCAGCAGTGAACGGACAGGGGGCAGGGAGACCCAGTACTTC. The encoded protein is CASSERTGGRETQYF.

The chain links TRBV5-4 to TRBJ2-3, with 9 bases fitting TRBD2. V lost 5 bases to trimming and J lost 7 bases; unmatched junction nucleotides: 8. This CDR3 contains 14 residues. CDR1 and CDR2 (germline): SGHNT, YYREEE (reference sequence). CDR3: CASSRGLAKNTQYF. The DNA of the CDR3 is TGTGCCAGCAGTCGAGGACTAGCGAAAAATACGCAGTATTTT.

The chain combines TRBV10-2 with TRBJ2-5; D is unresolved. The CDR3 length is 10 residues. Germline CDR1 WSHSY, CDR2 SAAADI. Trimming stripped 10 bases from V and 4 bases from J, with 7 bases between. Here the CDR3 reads CAKSSETQYF. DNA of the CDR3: TGCGCCAAATCCTCAGAGACCCAGTACTTC.

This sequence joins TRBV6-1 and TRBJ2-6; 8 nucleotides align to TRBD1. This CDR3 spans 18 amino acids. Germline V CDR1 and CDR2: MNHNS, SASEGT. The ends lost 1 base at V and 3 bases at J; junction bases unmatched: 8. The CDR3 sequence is CASSEDDRGSFGANVLTF. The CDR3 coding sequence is TGTGCCAGCAGTGAAGACGACAGGGGCAGCTTTGGGGCCAACGTCCTGACTTTC.

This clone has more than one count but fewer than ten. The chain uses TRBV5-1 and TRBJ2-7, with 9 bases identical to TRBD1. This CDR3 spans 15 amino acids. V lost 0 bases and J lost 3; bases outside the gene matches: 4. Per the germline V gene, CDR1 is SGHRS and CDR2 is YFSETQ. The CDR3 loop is CASSLDGQGLYEQYF. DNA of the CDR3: TGCGCCAGCAGCTTGGATGGACAGGGGCTCTACGAGCAGTACTTC.